Listed here are 28 T cell receptor beta chains from one sample, sequenced in a study of T cells after yellow fever vaccination. TCRdb re-called the 5' RACE reads with MiXCR, one entry per CDR3 protein. Among 310,000 or so distinct CDR3 sequences listed, roughly 4% were seen once. The sequencing here drew on PBMCs, taken on the day of the yellow fever booster vaccination. These receptors all come from a man aged 18 to 35 who received the YFV17D yellow fever vaccine.

This clonotype was observed at least ten times. The chain joins TRBV12-3 or TRBV12-4 to TRBJ2-3; 7 bases agree with TRBD1. V lost 5 bases to trimming and J lost 4 bases; unmatched junction nucleotides: 3. This CDR3 contains 13 residues. The CDR3 reads CASSTGVADTQYF. The CDR3 DNA reads TGTGCCAGCAGTACAGGGGTAGCAGATACGCAGTATTTT.

Many counts were recorded for this clonotype. This sequence joins TRBV7-2 and TRBJ1-6, with D uncertain. Trimming took off 4 bases at V and 10 bases at J, with 17 bases between the two ends. In germline, CDR1 is SGHTA, CDR2 FQGNSA. The CDR3 covers 15 residues. The CDR3 DNA follows: TGTGCCAGCAGCTCAGGCGGGAGGGTGGGATCACCCCTCCACTTT. Protein: CASSSGGRVGSPLHF.

This chain joins TRBV4-3 and TRBJ2-5; D is ambiguous. CDR3 size: 15 residues. Trimming cost V 4 bases and J 1 base, with 13 bases left between them. Germline CDR1 LGHNA, CDR2 YSLEER. The CDR3 DNA reads TGCGCCAGCAGCCCAGCCCCGGTAACCCAAGAGACCCAGTACTTC. Translating gives CASSPAPVTQETQYF.

The sample holds many counts of this clonotype. The chain carries TRBV7-9 and TRBJ1-2; D gene ambiguous. Trimming took off 1 base at V and 4 bases at J, with 7 bases between the two ends. Germline CDR1 is SEHNR and CDR2 is FQNEAQ (reference sequence). The CDR3 is 13 amino acids. DNA of the CDR3: TGTGCCAGCAGCTTAGTTTCAGTCTATGGCTACACCTTC. It translates to CASSLVSVYGYTF.

The chain recombines TRBV6-5 with TRBJ2-6; a possible D gene is TRBD1 (7 bases). V was pared by 4 bases and J by 2 bases, with 12 bases between. Per the germline V gene, CDR1 is MNHEY and CDR2 is SVGAGI. This CDR3 region has 16 residues. CDR3 in DNA: TGTGCCAGCAGTTCTTCCAGGGGGGCTGGGGCCAACGTCCTGACTTTC. Its translation is CASSSSRGAGANVLTF.

In its sample, this clonotype was seen many times. V usage is TRBV7-9 and J usage is TRBJ2-7, with 8 positions matching TRBD1. Germline V gene sequence: CDR1 SEHNR, CDR2 FQNEAQ (reference sequence). With 2 bases clipped from V and 4 bases from J, the junction kept 4 bases outside the gene matches. This CDR3 has 14 amino acids. The CDR3 is CASSLTGTGYEQYF. The CDR3 DNA reads as TGTGCCAGCAGCTTAACCGGGACAGGATACGAGCAGTACTTC.

Ten or more counts support this clonotype. V gene TRBV7-6 combines with J gene TRBJ2-5; 9 nucleotides line up with TRBD2. Germline CDR1 reads SGHVS; CDR2 reads FNYEAQ. With V trimmed by 2 bases and J by 2 bases, 9 bases remained unmatched. The CDR3 length is 17 residues. CDR3 DNA sequence: TGTGCCAGCAGCTTAATGGCGGGGGGGACCCTACAAGAGACCCAGTACTTC. It codes for CASSLMAGGTLQETQYF.

This clonotype occurred a few times. The chain recombines TRBV3-1 with TRBJ2-7; D unclear. The CDR3 is 9 residues long. Germline CDR1 is LGHDT and CDR2 is YNNKEL (reference sequence). The ends were cut back, 9 bases at V and 8 bases at J, with 8 bases in the middle. The CDR3 region has the DNA TGTGCCAGTCCACTCCAGCAGTACTTC. It encodes CASPLQQYF.

This clonotype was found many times. The genes are TRBV12-3 or TRBV12-4 and TRBJ2-3, with TRBD2 matching 12 bases. CDR3 length: 17 amino acids. J was trimmed by 3 bases and V by 5 bases; bases with no gene match: 9. The CDR3 DNA reads as TGTGCCAGCAGTACCCCACTAGCGGGGGGTGTTACAGATACGCAGTATTTT. Protein sequence: CASSTPLAGGVTDTQYF.

The rearrangement uses TRBV13 and TRBJ2-1; 8 positions agree with TRBD2. Germline V gene sequence: CDR1 PRHDT, CDR2 FYEKMQ (reference sequence). CDR3 length equals 15 residues. With V trimmed by 4 bases and J by 1 base, 3 bases remained unmatched. The DNA of the CDR3 is TGTGCCAGCAGCTCACCGGGGGGGTCCTACAATGAGCAGTTCTTC. This sequence encodes CASSSPGGSYNEQFF.

DNA for the CDR3: TGTGCCAGCATATCCTCCGGGACACTCTTAGCCCAGTACTTC. It codes for CASISSGTLLAQYF. The genes are TRBV7-2 and TRBJ2-5; tentative D call: TRBD1 (6 bases). Germline V gives CDR1 SGHTA, CDR2 FQGNSA. The CDR3 sequence is 14 residues long. The V and J ends lost 7 bases and 9 bases respectively, with 21 bases between them.

Ten or more counts support this clonotype. The chain carries TRBV7-6 and TRBJ2-3; no firm D call. Germline V gives CDR1 SGHVS, CDR2 FNYEAQ. Trimming pared 2 bases from V and 1 base from J, leaving 13 bases between. The CDR3 contains 16 residues. The CDR3 sequence: CASSLHARGGTDTQYF. CDR3 nucleotide sequence: TGTGCCAGCAGCTTACACGCCCGAGGAGGCACAGATACGCAGTATTTT.

CDR3 in DNA: TGTGCCAGCAGCGGGGGACCGCTGAACACTGAAGCTTTCTTT. Its translation is CASSGGPLNTEAFF. The chain recombines TRBV5-4 with TRBJ1-1; TRBD1 is a possible D gene (5 bases). V lost 4 bases, J lost 0 bases, and 10 bases lay in between. CDR3 length: 14 residues. From germline, CDR1 is SGHNT and CDR2 YYREEE (reference sequence). Complete variable domain (other parts from reference TRBV5-4 and TRBJ1-1): ETGVTQSPTHLIKTRGQQVTLRCSSQSGHNTVSWYQQALGQGPQFIFQYYREEENGRGNFPPRFSGLQFPNYSSELNVNALELDDSALYLCASSGGPLNTEAFFGQGTRLTVV.

This clonotype was picked up many times. The chain uses TRBV6-2 or TRBV6-3 and TRBJ2-6; the D gene is possibly TRBD1 (5 bases). With 2 bases removed from V and 0 bases from J, the gap between germline ends came to 14 bases. This CDR3 is built from 18 residues. Germline CDR1 is MNHEY and CDR2 is SVGEGT. The CDR3 spells CASSYRFPRDSGANVLTF. The DNA for the CDR3 is TGTGCCAGCAGTTACCGGTTCCCCAGGGACTCTGGGGCCAACGTCCTGACTTTC.

Ten or more counts support this clonotype. V usage is TRBV20-1 and J usage is TRBJ2-7, with 7 positions matching TRBD1. Trimming cost V 3 bases and J 2 bases; bases outside gene matches: 7. Germline V lookup: CDR1 DFQATT, CDR2 SNEGSKA (reference sequence). The CDR3 length is 14 residues. The CDR3 protein is CSASVRGRTYEQYF. CDR3 nucleotide sequence: TGCAGTGCTAGTGTCAGGGGGAGAACCTACGAGCAGTACTTC.

This clonotype was counted at least ten times. This chain links TRBV4-2 with TRBJ1-3, with a weak D call TRBD1 (5 bases). The CDR3 has 15 residues. V was trimmed by 4 bases and J by 4 bases, leaving 14 bases between them. In germline, CDR1 is LGHNA, CDR2 YNFKEQ. In DNA form, the CDR3 reads TGTGCCAGCAGCCCTTGGGGGAACTCGGGAAACACCATATATTTT. As protein: CASSPWGNSGNTIYF.

This clonotype appeared a few times. V usage is TRBV20-1 and J usage is TRBJ1-1; 7 bases are shared with TRBD1. The germline CDR1 and CDR2 sequences are DFQATT and SNEGSKA (reference sequence). V lost 2 bases to trimming and J lost 2 bases; unmatched junction nucleotides: 11. The CDR3 has 16 residues. CDR3 sequence reads: CSARILGGRGNTEAFF. DNA of the CDR3: TGCAGTGCTAGAATTTTAGGGGGCAGGGGTAACACTGAAGCTTTCTTT.

The chain is built from TRBV7-2 and TRBJ1-2, with TRBD1 identical over 9 bases. The CDR3 sequence is 15 residues long. Germline CDR1 SGHTA, CDR2 FQGNSA. Trimming removed 4 bases from V and 5 bases from J; junction bases left unmatched: 8. The CDR3 DNA reads TGTGCCAGCAGCTGGCCGGGACAGGGAGTGTATGGCTACACCTTC. Translation gives CASSWPGQGVYGYTF.

V and J are TRBV7-2 and TRBJ2-3; 8 bases align to TRBD2. V dropped 5 bases and J dropped 5; count of bases not matched to a gene: 12. The CDR3 sequence is 16 residues long. Germline values: CDR1 SGHTA, CDR2 FQGNSA. Here the CDR3 reads CASSRRGRGGLDTQYF. The CDR3 DNA follows: TGTGCCAGCAGCCGACGTGGTCGGGGGGGCTTAGATACGCAGTATTTT.

This clonotype has more than one count but fewer than ten. V usage is TRBV2 and J usage is TRBJ2-3; D possibly corresponds to TRBD2 (6 bases). This CDR3 spans 13 amino acids. Germline CDR1 SNHLY, CDR2 FYNNEI. The germline V and J ends were trimmed by 8 bases and 5 bases, with 14 bases remaining between them. The CDR3 here is CASARREEDTQYF. DNA for the CDR3: TGTGCCAGCGCGCGGAGGGAGGAAGATACGCAGTATTTT.

This clonotype was detected a few times. The chain couples TRBV5-4 to TRBJ2-1; D is possibly TRBD2 (6 bases). Trimming removed 4 bases at V and 8 bases at J, with 16 bases between. Germline V gene sequence: CDR1 SGHNT, CDR2 YYREEE (reference sequence). This CDR3 is built from 14 residues. CDR3 region: CASSVTSGGDEQFF. The CDR3 DNA follows: TGTGCCAGCAGCGTTACTTCCGGGGGAGATGAGCAGTTCTTC.

In this sample, this clonotype turned up many times. This chain connects TRBV7-9 to TRBJ1-5; 7 bases fit TRBD1. Germline V lookup: CDR1 SEHNR, CDR2 FQNEAQ (reference sequence). Unmatched junction bases numbered 10, after V lost 5 bases and J lost 6 bases. The CDR3 consists of 15 residues. The CDR3 sequence is CASSPGQAGSQPQHF. The DNA of the CDR3 is TGTGCCAGCAGCCCCGGACAGGCTGGTAGTCAGCCCCAGCATTTT. Together with reference TRBV7-9 and TRBJ1-5, the CDR3 gives the full variable domain: DTGVSQNPRHKITKRGQNVTFRCDPISEHNRLYWYRQTLGQGPEFLTYFQNEAQLEKSRLLSDRFSAERPKGSFSTLEIQRTEQGDSAMYLCASSPGQAGSQPQHFGDGTRLSIL.

This clonotype was counted only a few times. The J gene is TRBJ2-2, the V gene TRBV7-2; the D gene is possibly TRBD1 (6 bases). V was pared by 1 base and J by 4 bases, with 19 bases between. There are 18 residues in the CDR3. Germline loops: CDR1 SGHTA, CDR2 FQGNSA. CDR3 sequence reads: CASSLGFIGAGATGELFF. The CDR3 region has the DNA TGTGCCAGCAGCTTAGGTTTTATCGGTGCAGGGGCCACCGGGGAGCTGTTTTTT.

A few counts support this clonotype. The chain combines TRBV5-1 with TRBJ1-5; 7 bases fit TRBD1. Trimming at V came to 2 bases and at J to 4 bases, leaving 6 bases not matched to a gene. CDR3 length: 15 amino acids. Germline V CDR1 and CDR2: SGHRS, YFSETQ. The CDR3 coding sequence is TGCGCCAGCAGCTTTACCGGGACAGAAAATCAGCCCCAGCATTTT. Its protein is CASSFTGTENQPQHF.

This chain links TRBV7-3 with TRBJ2-3, with 9 bases identical to TRBD2. The CDR3 extends over 17 amino acids. In germline, CDR1 is SGHTA, CDR2 FQGTGA. With V trimmed by 0 bases and J by 2 bases, 6 bases remained unmatched. The CDR3 protein is CASSLTGGTSYTDTQYF. CDR3 DNA: TGTGCCAGCAGCTTAACAGGAGGGACTAGCTACACAGATACGCAGTATTTT. Looking up the rest from reference TRBV7-3 and TRBJ2-3 gives the full variable domain: GAGVSQTPSNKVTEKGKYVELRCDPISGHTALYWYRQSLGQGPEFLIYFQGTGAADDSGLPNDRFFAVRPEGSVSTLKIQRTERGDSAVYLCASSLTGGTSYTDTQYFGPGTRLTVL.

This clonotype was recorded a few times. The chain recombines TRBV7-9 with TRBJ2-5; tentative D call: TRBD2 (6 bases). Per the germline V gene, CDR1 is SEHNR and CDR2 is FQNEAQ (reference sequence). Trimming took off 4 bases at V and 0 bases at J, with 12 bases between the two ends. This CDR3 spans 15 amino acids. CDR3 loop: CASSSLSGYQETQYF. The CDR3 coding sequence is TGTGCCAGCAGCTCCCTGAGCGGGTACCAAGAGACCCAGTACTTC. The variable domain in full, with the rest retrieved from reference TRBV7-9 and TRBJ2-5, is DTGVSQNPRHKITKRGQNVTFRCDPISEHNRLYWYRQTLGQGPEFLTYFQNEAQLEKSRLLSDRFSAERPKGSFSTLEIQRTEQGDSAMYLCASSSLSGYQETQYFGPGTRLLVL.

This clonotype was counted between two and nine times. The CDR3 bases are TGTGCCAGCACCTCGGAGGGGGGGGCCTCCTACGAGCAGTACTTC. Translating it yields CASTSEGGASYEQYF. The rearrangement uses TRBV7-2 and TRBJ2-7; possible D gene TRBD2, 7 bases. The germline CDR1 and CDR2 sequences are SGHTA and FQGNSA. The CDR3 has 15 amino acids. Trimming stripped 7 bases from V and 0 bases from J, with 16 bases between.

This clonotype has only a few counts. The chain employs TRBV5-1 and TRBJ1-1; D remains ambiguous. The germline gives CDR1 SGHRS, CDR2 YFSETQ. The ends were cut back, 4 bases at V and 5 bases at J, with 15 bases in the middle. The CDR3 spans 14 residues. The CDR3 DNA follows: TGCGCCAGCAGCACCGCCAGGTATGATACTGAAGCTTTCTTT. Translating it yields CASSTARYDTEAFF.